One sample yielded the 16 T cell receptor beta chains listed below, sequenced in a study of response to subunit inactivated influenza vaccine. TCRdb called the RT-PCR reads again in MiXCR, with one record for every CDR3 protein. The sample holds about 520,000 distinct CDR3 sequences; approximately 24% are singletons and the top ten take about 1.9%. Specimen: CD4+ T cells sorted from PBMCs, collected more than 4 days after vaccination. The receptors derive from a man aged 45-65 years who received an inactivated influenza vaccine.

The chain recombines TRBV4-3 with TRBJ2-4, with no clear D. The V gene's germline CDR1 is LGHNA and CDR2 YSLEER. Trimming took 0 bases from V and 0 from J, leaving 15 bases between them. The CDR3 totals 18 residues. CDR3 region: CASSQDFVALLAKNIQYF. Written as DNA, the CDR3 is TGCGCCAGCAGCCAAGATTTTGTTGCCCTACTAGCCAAAAACATTCAGTACTTC.

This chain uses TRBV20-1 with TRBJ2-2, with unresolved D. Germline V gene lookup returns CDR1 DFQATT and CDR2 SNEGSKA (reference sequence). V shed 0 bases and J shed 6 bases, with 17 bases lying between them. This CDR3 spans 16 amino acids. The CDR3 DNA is TGCAGTGCTAGAGAACGGCGGCAGAGTCTCGCCGGGGAGCTGTTTTTT. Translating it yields CSARERRQSLAGELFF.

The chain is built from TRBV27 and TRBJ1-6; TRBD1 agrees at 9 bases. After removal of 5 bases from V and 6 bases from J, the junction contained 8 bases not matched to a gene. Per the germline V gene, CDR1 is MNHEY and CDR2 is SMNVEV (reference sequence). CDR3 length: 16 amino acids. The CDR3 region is CASSPRTGVINSPLHF. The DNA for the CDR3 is TGTGCCAGCAGTCCTCGGACAGGGGTGATTAATTCACCCCTCCACTTT.

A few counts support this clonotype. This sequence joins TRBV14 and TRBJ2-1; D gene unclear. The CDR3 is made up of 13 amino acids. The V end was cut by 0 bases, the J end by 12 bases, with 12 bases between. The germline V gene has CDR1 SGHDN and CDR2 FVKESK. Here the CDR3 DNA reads TGTGCCAGCAGCCAAGATCAACTGGTCTCGCAGTTCTTC. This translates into CASSQDQLVSQFF.

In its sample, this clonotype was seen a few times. CDR3 loop: CSASVGGSGYTF. The CDR3, as DNA: TGCAGTGCTAGTGTTGGGGGGAGCGGCTACACCTTC. The chain uses TRBV20-1 and TRBJ1-2; TRBD1 is a possible D gene (5 bases). The germline CDR1 and CDR2 sequences are DFQATT and SNEGSKA (reference sequence). This CDR3 is 12 amino acids long. Between the trimmed V and J ends, which lost 3 bases and 8 bases, there was a span of 13 bases.

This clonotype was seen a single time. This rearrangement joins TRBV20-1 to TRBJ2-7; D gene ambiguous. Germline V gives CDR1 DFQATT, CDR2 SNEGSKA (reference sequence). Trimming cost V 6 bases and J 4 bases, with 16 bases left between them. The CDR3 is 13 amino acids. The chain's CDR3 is CSAETGSKYEQYF. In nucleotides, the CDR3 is TGCAGTGCAGAGACTGGATCGAAATACGAGCAGTACTTC.

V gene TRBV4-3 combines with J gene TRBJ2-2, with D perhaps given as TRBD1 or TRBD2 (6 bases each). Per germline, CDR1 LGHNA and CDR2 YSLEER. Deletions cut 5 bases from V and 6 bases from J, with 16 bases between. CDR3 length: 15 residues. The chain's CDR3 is CASSETGAPAGELFF. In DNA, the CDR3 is TGCGCCAGCAGCGAAACGGGGGCCCCCGCCGGGGAGCTGTTTTTT.

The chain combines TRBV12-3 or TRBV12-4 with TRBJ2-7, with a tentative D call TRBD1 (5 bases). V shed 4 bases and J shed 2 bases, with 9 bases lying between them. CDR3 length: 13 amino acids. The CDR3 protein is CASSWTNAYEQYF. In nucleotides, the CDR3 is TGTGCCAGCAGTTGGACAAACGCCTACGAGCAGTACTTC.

This CDR3 reads CASKPLAGVTDTQYF. CDR3 in DNA: TGTGCCAGCAAACCCCTAGCGGGAGTCACAGATACGCAGTATTTT. The rearrangement uses TRBV6-1 and TRBJ2-3, with TRBD2 matching over 10 bases. CDR1 is MNHNS and CDR2 is SASEGT in the germline V gene. The CDR3 sequence is 15 residues long. Trimming removed 7 bases from V and 2 bases from J; junction bases left unmatched: 6.

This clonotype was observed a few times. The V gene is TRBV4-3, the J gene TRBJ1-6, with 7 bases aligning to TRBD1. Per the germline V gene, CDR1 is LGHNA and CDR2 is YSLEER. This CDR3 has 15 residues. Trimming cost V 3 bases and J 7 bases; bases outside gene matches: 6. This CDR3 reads CASSQEDRENSPLHF. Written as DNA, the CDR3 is TGCGCCAGCAGCCAGGAAGACAGGGAGAATTCACCCCTCCACTTT.

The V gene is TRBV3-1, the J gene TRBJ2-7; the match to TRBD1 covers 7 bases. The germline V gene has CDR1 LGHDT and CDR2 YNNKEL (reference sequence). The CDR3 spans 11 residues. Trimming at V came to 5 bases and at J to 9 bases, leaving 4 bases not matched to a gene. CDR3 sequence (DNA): TGTGCCAGCAGCTCGGGACAGCGGCAGTACTTC. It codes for CASSSGQRQYF.

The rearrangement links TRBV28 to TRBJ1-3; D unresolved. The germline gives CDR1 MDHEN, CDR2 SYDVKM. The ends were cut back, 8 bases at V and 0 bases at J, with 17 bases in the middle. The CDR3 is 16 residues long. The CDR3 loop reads CASDGTGRFSGNTIYF. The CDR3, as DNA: TGTGCCAGCGATGGCACCGGGAGATTCTCTGGAAACACCATATATTTT.

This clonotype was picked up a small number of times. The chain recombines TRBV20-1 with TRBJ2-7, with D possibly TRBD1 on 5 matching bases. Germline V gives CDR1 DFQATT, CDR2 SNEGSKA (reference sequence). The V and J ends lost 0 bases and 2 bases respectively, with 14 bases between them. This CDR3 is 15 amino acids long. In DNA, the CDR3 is TGCAGTGCTAGAGATGGGGCAGGGATAACCTACGAGCAGTACTTC. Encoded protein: CSARDGAGITYEQYF.

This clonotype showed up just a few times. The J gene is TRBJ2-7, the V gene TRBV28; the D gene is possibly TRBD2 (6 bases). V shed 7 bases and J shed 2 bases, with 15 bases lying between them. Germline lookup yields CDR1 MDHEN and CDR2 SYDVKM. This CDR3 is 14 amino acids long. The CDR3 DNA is TGTGCCAGCAACGTACGGGGGTTCCCCTACGAGCAGTACTTC. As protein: CASNVRGFPYEQYF. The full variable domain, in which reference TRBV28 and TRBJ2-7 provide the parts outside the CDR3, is DVKVTQSSRYLVKRTGEKVFLECVQDMDHENMFWYRQDPGLGLRLIYFSYDVKMKEKGDIPEGYSVSREKKERFSLILESASTNQTSMYLCASNVRGFPYEQYFGPGTRLTVT.

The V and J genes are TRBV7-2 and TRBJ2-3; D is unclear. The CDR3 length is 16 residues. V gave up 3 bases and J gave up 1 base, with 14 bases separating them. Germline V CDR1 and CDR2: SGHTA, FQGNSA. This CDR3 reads CASSFGSPPRTDTQYF. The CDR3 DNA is TGTGCCAGCAGCTTTGGTAGCCCACCCCGCACAGATACGCAGTATTTT.

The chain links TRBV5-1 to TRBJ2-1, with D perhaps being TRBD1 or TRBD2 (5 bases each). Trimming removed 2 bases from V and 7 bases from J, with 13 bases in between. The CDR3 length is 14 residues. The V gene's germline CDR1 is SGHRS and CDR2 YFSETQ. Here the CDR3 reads CASSFLGRRNEQFF. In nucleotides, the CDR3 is TGCGCCAGCAGCTTCCTGGGACGCCGAAATGAGCAGTTCTTC.